The 29 T cell receptor beta chains listed next were all sequenced from one sample in a study of blood T cell repertoires in COVID-19. Produced via immunoSEQ multiplex PCR; TCRdb's table is partial and in-frame only. The sample yields some 340,000 clones, around 88% seen once. Sequencing was performed on peripheral blood. The receptors come from a man under 40 with active or convalescent COVID-19.

The chain couples TRBV6-1 to TRBJ1-3; possible D gene TRBD1, 5 bases. The CDR3 has 17 residues. Trimming left V 2 bases short and J 0 bases short, with 14 bases between. Per the germline V gene, CDR1 is MNHNS and CDR2 is SASEGT. Here the CDR3 reads CASSELGQSVSGNTIYF. CDR3 coding DNA: TGTGCCAGCAGTGAACTGGGGCAGTCCGTCTCTGGAAACACCATATATTTT.

The rearrangement uses TRBV7-9 and TRBJ1-1; perhaps TRBD1 as D (6 bases). The germline V gene encodes CDR1 SEHNR and CDR2 FQNEAQ (reference sequence). The V and J ends lost 4 bases and 0 bases respectively, with 12 bases between them. The CDR3 spans 15 residues. CDR3 region: CASSSETGMNTEAFF. The CDR3 DNA is TGTGCCAGCAGCTCCGAGACAGGAATGAACACTGAAGCTTTCTTT.

This rearrangement joins TRBV28 to TRBJ2-7, with 11 bases that match TRBD2. V shed 6 bases, J shed 2 bases, and the junction held 6 bases outside the gene matches. The CDR3 consists of 15 residues. Germline CDR1 and CDR2: MDHEN and SYDVKM. The chain's CDR3 is CASSPLSGGAYEQYF. CDR3 DNA sequence: TGTGCCAGCAGCCCCCTTAGCGGGGGGGCCTACGAGCAGTACTTC.

The rearrangement uses TRBV18 and TRBJ1-4; a possible D gene is TRBD1 (5 bases). The CDR3 totals 13 residues. Trimming removed 6 bases from V and 8 bases from J, with 13 bases in between. The germline CDR1 and CDR2 sequences are KGHSH and LQKENI. Written as DNA, the CDR3 is TGTGCCAGCTCCTCACAAAGGGGCGAAAAACTGTTTTTT. It yields the protein CASSSQRGEKLFF. Combining the CDR3 with reference TRBV18 and TRBJ1-4 gives the whole variable domain NAGVMQNPRHLVRRRGQEARLRCSPMKGHSHVYWYRQLPEEGLKFMVYLQKENIIDESGMPKERFSAEFPKEGPSILRIQQVVRGDSAAYFCASSSQRGEKLFFGSGTQLSVL.

The rearrangement uses TRBV27 and TRBJ1-4; 7 bases are a match to TRBD1. With 3 bases clipped from V and 7 bases from J, the junction kept 2 bases outside the gene matches. Germline V gene sequence: CDR1 MNHEY, CDR2 SMNVEV (reference sequence). The length of the CDR3 is 13 residues. Written as DNA, the CDR3 is TGTGCCAGCAGTTTCAGACAGGGTGAAAAACTGTTTTTT. Amino acids: CASSFRQGEKLFF.

The chain is built from TRBV3-1 (or the pseudogene TRBV3-2) and TRBJ1-1; 9 nucleotides line up with TRBD1. The CDR3 length is 16 residues. Germline V lookup: CDR1 LGHDT, CDR2 YNNKEL (reference sequence). With V trimmed by 4 bases and J by 6 bases, 12 bases remained unmatched. CDR3 bases: TGTGCCAGCAGCCGCCCGAGTAACAGGGGGCCCTCTGAAGCTTTCTTT. This encodes CASSRPSNRGPSEAFF.

This rearrangement joins TRBV19 to TRBJ2-3, with 13 nucleotides matching TRBD2. The germline V gene encodes CDR1 LNHDA and CDR2 SQIVND (reference sequence). The length of the CDR3 is 18 residues. J lost 8 bases, V lost 4 bases, and 15 bases had no gene match. CDR3: CASSTRTSGRVRSGTQYF. The DNA for the CDR3 is TGTGCCAGTAGTACCCGGACTAGCGGGAGAGTCCGGTCGGGTACGCAGTATTTT.

In its sample, this clone was seen once. This chain uses TRBV28 with TRBJ1-2; D is perhaps TRBD1 (5 bases). The length of the CDR3 is 14 residues. In germline, CDR1 is MDHEN, CDR2 SYDVKM. Trimming took off 3 bases at V and 14 bases at J, with 22 bases between the two ends. The CDR3 region has the DNA TGTGCCAGCAGTTTCGGCCAGATGGGGCGCGAGTGGACCTTC. This translates into CASSFGQMGREWTF.

V gene TRBV7-9 combines with J gene TRBJ2-6; the D gene is possibly TRBD2 (6 bases). V lost 5 bases and J 0 bases, leaving 14 bases between the germline ends. The CDR3 length is 17 residues. Looked up from germline, CDR1 is SEHNR and CDR2 is FQNEAQ (reference sequence). The CDR3 region has the DNA TGTGCCAGCAGCCCCGGTGGAGGGCTCTCTGGGGCCAACGTCCTGACTTTC. The encoded protein is CASSPGGGLSGANVLTF.

V is TRBV3-1 (or the pseudogene TRBV3-2) and J is TRBJ2-2, with D perhaps matching TRBD1 (6 bases). The CDR3 contains 14 residues. Germline lookup yields CDR1 LGHDT and CDR2 YNNKEL (reference sequence). V was cut by 2 bases and J by 4 bases, with 8 bases left in between. The CDR3 nucleotides read TGTGCCAGCAGCCAAAAAGGGGGCACCGGGGAGCTGTTTTTT. Its translation is CASSQKGGTGELFF.

This clone was recorded a few times. This chain connects TRBV7-6 to TRBJ2-1; 12 positions match TRBD2. The CDR3 covers 16 residues. The germline CDR1 and CDR2 sequences are SGHVS and FNYEAQ. Losses at the gene ends were 1 base for V and 10 bases for J; bases not matched to a gene: 8. The CDR3 loop reads CASSLVSSGGAGEQFF. In DNA, the CDR3 is TGTGCCAGCAGCTTAGTGTCTAGCGGGGGGGCCGGGGAGCAGTTCTTC.

The chain joins TRBV4-3 to TRBJ1-3, with 12 bases fitting TRBD1. The ends lost 4 bases at V and 3 bases at J; junction bases unmatched: 7. Germline V gene lookup returns CDR1 LGHNA and CDR2 YSLEER. The CDR3 contains 17 residues. The CDR3 protein is CASSLGTGGQGGNTIYF. The CDR3 bases are TGCGCCAGCAGCCTCGGGACAGGGGGCCAAGGTGGAAACACCATATATTTT.

The chain recombines TRBV19 with TRBJ2-5; 9 bases agree with TRBD2. This CDR3 is 15 amino acids long. With V trimmed by 6 bases and J by 2 bases, 7 bases remained unmatched. Per germline, CDR1 LNHDA and CDR2 SQIVND (reference sequence). The CDR3 DNA is TGTGCCAGTAGCCCACAGCGGGGGGCTCAAGAGACCCAGTACTTC. It codes for CASSPQRGAQETQYF.

The V call is TRBV5-1, the J call TRBJ1-2; D is uncertain. Germline V gene sequence: CDR1 SGHRS, CDR2 YFSETQ. This CDR3 comprises 12 residues. With 4 bases removed from V and 3 bases from J, the gap between germline ends came to 7 bases. CDR3 in DNA: TGCGCCAGCAGCCCGGGTGACTATGGCTACACCTTC. Translating it yields CASSPGDYGYTF.

CDR3 amino acids: CASSQGQGPSYEQYF. The CDR3 coding sequence is TGTGCCAGCAGCCAAGGACAGGGCCCCTCCTACGAGCAGTACTTC. The J gene is TRBJ2-7, the V gene TRBV4-2; TRBD1 aligns across 7 bases. This CDR3 is built from 15 residues. Per germline, CDR1 LGHNA and CDR2 YNFKEQ. V trimming: 1 base; J trimming: 0 bases; junction bases outside the gene matches: 3.

This chain joins TRBV19 and TRBJ1-2; 9 positions agree with TRBD1. The V and J ends lost 5 bases and 5 bases, in that order; junction bases with no gene match: 6. Germline-derived CDR1 and CDR2 are LNHDA and SQIVND (reference sequence). The CDR3 sequence is 14 residues long. CDR3 bases: TGTGCCAGTAGTCCAAGGACAGGGGATTATGGCTACACCTTC. The encoded protein is CASSPRTGDYGYTF.

The V call is TRBV6-5, the J call TRBJ1-2, with 8 positions matching TRBD1. The CDR3 runs 14 residues. The germline V gene has CDR1 MNHEY and CDR2 SVGAGI. The V and J ends lost 5 bases and 2 bases, in that order; junction bases with no gene match: 4. The CDR3 coding sequence is TGTGCCAGCAGTCCCTCAGGGGGCAACTATGGCTACACCTTC. The encoded protein is CASSPSGGNYGYTF.

The V gene is TRBV12-5, the J gene TRBJ2-7, with 7 bases lining up with TRBD1. There are 16 residues in the CDR3. Losses at the gene ends were 2 bases for V and 4 bases for J; bases not matched to a gene: 11. The germline V gene has CDR1 LGHNT and CDR2 FRNRAP. CDR3 sequence: CASGLSRGLSTYEQYF. The CDR3 DNA is TGTGCTAGTGGTTTGTCCAGGGGGTTGTCGACGTACGAGCAGTACTTC.

The V and J genes are TRBV6-2 or TRBV6-3 and TRBJ1-1, with D possibly TRBD1 on 6 matching bases. The CDR3 loop spans 14 amino acids. Trimming removed 2 bases from V and 0 bases from J, with 7 bases in between. Germline CDR1 is MNHEY and CDR2 is SVGEGT. CDR3 sequence (DNA): TGTGCCAGCAGTTACGGGGGCATGAACACTGAAGCTTTCTTT. As protein: CASSYGGMNTEAFF.

V is TRBV19 and J is TRBJ2-1, with TRBD1 identical over 11 bases. The J segment lost 8 bases and the V segment lost 4 bases, leaving 7 bases of the junction unmatched. This CDR3 region has 15 residues. Looked up from germline, CDR1 is LNHDA and CDR2 is SQIVND (reference sequence). Written as DNA, the CDR3 is TGTGCCAGTAGTAGGGGGACAGGGGGAGCGGATGAGCAGTTCTTC. Its translation is CASSRGTGGADEQFF.

V usage is TRBV2 and J usage is TRBJ1-1; D uncertain. CDR3 size: 14 residues. CDR1 is SNHLY, CDR2 FYNNEI, per germline. Trimming pared 7 bases from V and 0 bases from J, leaving 12 bases between. Here the CDR3 reads CASNVIQLNTEAFF. The CDR3, as DNA: TGTGCCAGCAATGTGATACAGCTGAACACTGAAGCTTTCTTT.

The rearrangement links TRBV6-6 to TRBJ2-1; 10 positions agree with TRBD2. The CDR3 runs to 16 residues. Per the germline V gene, CDR1 is MNHNY and CDR2 is SVGAGI (reference sequence). V was pared by 5 bases and J by 5 bases, with 9 bases of the junction left unmatched. The CDR3: CASSTPLAGTNNEQFF. The CDR3, as DNA: TGTGCCAGCAGTACCCCACTAGCGGGGACTAACAATGAGCAGTTCTTC.

V is TRBV27 and J is TRBJ1-5, with 8 bases identical to TRBD1. There are 15 residues in the CDR3. After removal of 5 bases from V and 0 bases from J, the junction contained 3 bases not matched to a gene. The germline CDR1 and CDR2 sequences are MNHEY and SMNVEV (reference sequence). In DNA form, the CDR3 reads TGTGCCAGCAGTCCACAGGGGGTTAGCAATCAGCCCCAGCATTTT. This encodes CASSPQGVSNQPQHF.

V and J are TRBV29-1 and TRBJ2-1; 9 positions match TRBD1. Trimming removed 5 bases from V and 5 bases from J; junction bases left unmatched: 4. This CDR3 has 13 residues. Germline V lookup: CDR1 SQVTM, CDR2 ANQGSEA. The CDR3 sequence: CSVPQGADNEQFF. CDR3 DNA sequence: TGCAGCGTTCCACAGGGGGCGGACAATGAGCAGTTCTTC.

The genes are TRBV5-5 and TRBJ2-1; 11 nucleotides match TRBD2. CDR1 is SGHKS and CDR2 is YYEKEE in the germline V gene (reference sequence). The CDR3 is 14 residues long. The junction had 0 bases not matched to a gene; V was cut back by 6 bases and J by 1 base. CDR3 in DNA: TGTGCCAGCATAGCGGGAGGGTCCTACAATGAGCAGTTCTTC. This codes for CASIAGGSYNEQFF.

This chain connects TRBV2 to TRBJ2-5, with 7 bases matching TRBD1. With V trimmed by 4 bases and J by 7 bases, 12 bases remained unmatched. Germline V gene lookup returns CDR1 SNHLY and CDR2 FYNNEI. The CDR3 has 15 amino acids. The CDR3 bases are TGTGCCAGCAGTGCTTCCGGGCAGGGGGTGGGGACCCAGTACTTC. Protein: CASSASGQGVGTQYF.

The chain is built from TRBV28 and TRBJ1-2; 9 bases line up with TRBD1. The CDR3 has 13 amino acids. Trimming removed 3 bases from V and 7 bases from J; junction bases left unmatched: 3. Germline CDR1 is MDHEN and CDR2 is SYDVKM. Here the CDR3 reads CASSFGTGFGYTF. As DNA, the CDR3 is TGTGCCAGCAGTTTCGGGACAGGGTTTGGCTACACCTTC.

This chain links TRBV27 with TRBJ1-2; 9 bases line up with TRBD1. CDR3 length: 14 residues. Looked up from germline, CDR1 is MNHEY and CDR2 is SMNVEV (reference sequence). Trimming took 5 bases from V and 4 from J; bases not matched to a gene: 5. Here the CDR3 reads CASSHTGGVYGYTF. Here the CDR3 DNA reads TGTGCCAGCAGTCACACAGGGGGCGTCTATGGCTACACCTTC.

The V and J genes are TRBV6-1 and TRBJ1-3; D perhaps matches TRBD1 (5 bases). The germline CDR1 and CDR2 sequences are MNHNS and SASEGT. The V end lost 2 bases, the J end lost 4 bases, and 15 bases lay between the germline ends. CDR3 length: 16 amino acids. The CDR3 coding sequence is TGTGCCAGCAGTGAACATAGAAGGGGAACCGGAAACACCATATATTTT. This encodes CASSEHRRGTGNTIYF.